In this sample, the clone carrying this T cell receptor (beta chain) turned up once. Its specificity is not known. Clones were sequenced by immunoSEQ multiplex PCR, and TCRdb holds only the in-frame ones, with some missing. This sample yields 100,000 or so clones, of which 75% to 95% are seen a single time; over 0.12% belongs to the top ten. The data belong to a study of siplizumab effects on memory and regulatory T cells. Study-level results: Proliferating siplizumab-culture Tregs lacked confirmation of suppressive function. Tracing alloreactive clones into unstimulated subsets worked for only a minor fraction of them. Siplizumab significantly reduced alloreactive sequences traceable to unstimulated CD4+ memory cells. The mean Treg-derived percentage of mappable alloreactive CD4+ clones was about 63% with siplizumab compared with approximately 28% in controls.

CDR3 size: 15 residues. The V and J ends lost 0 bases and 7 bases respectively, with 10 bases between them. The germline CDR1 and CDR2 sequences are MNHNY and SVGAGI (reference sequence). The chain joins TRBV6-6 to TRBJ1-6; D call uncertain. Sequencing was performed on CD4+ T cells sorted from blood. The TCR was taken from a human donor in good health. Written as DNA, the CDR3 is TGTGCCAGCAGTTACTCAGGGCAGGAGAATTCACCCCTCCACTTT. The encoded protein is CASSYSGQENSPLHF.